This TCR beta chain was found in a study of cytomegalovirus exposure and HLA in healthy donors (dated by TCRdb to about 2017). Some background on the complete study: An earlier analysis of approximately 640 of the donors reported roughly 300 Gb of sequence data and more than 90 million unique TCR beta sequences from around 200 million T cells. An early release covering some 640 HLA-typed donors comprised about 300 gigabases of sequencing data and approximately 85 million unique TCR sequences. Of the approximately 400 genotyped donors, roughly 80% fell in the genetic ancestry cluster associated with self-reported Caucasian donors. The study was designed to test whether signatures of past pathogen exposure could be identified by cataloging public T cell receptors. The study profiled the T cell repertoires of fewer than 850 subjects by immunosequencing and related them to cytomegalovirus serostatus. A separate validation cohort of some 130 different subjects was used in addition to the roughly 700-subject first cohort. To predict cytomegalovirus infection status, the study combined high-throughput TCR immunosequencing, statistical association of individual TCRs with disease status, and machine learning. A later analysis re-examined previously published TCR beta repertoires from 600 to 700 donors and added high-resolution HLA genotyping to investigate patterns of TCR occurrence. The later analysis used no new phenotypic data to find candidate immune exposures, relying instead on TCR beta sequences and their occurrence across donors. An earlier analysis of 587 of the donors applied high-throughput TCR beta sequencing to assess whether each TCR beta V gene segment acted as functional or pseudogenic. Donor age, sex, ethnicity and CMV serostatus were compiled together with the repertoire data. A later genetic analysis took genome-wide SNP genotypes for about 65% of the 666 donors and used that subset as a discovery cohort. All discovery cohort repertoires had been generated on a single sequencing platform. Both class I and class II loci were covered by HLA typing, at four-digit resolution. The number of donors typed differed by locus, with roughly 620-630 for A, B, C, DRB1 and DQB1, approximately 500 for DQA1, 606 for DPA1, and around 430 for DPB1. Four to six DR-DQ haplotypes were handled as single units for association and clustering, since linkage in the cohort was strong. Among a few hundred genotyped donors of the cohort, an average of around 240,000 unique TCR beta nucleotide sequences were sequenced per donor, approximately 20% of them non-productive. The paper as a whole reports these results and caveats: A group of highly shared sequence variants was considered likely to be a technical artifact of the sequencing pipeline. In an earlier analysis of around 500 of the donors, most TCR beta V segments appeared in productive rearrangements about 87% or about 30% of the time, broadly matching IMGT annotations. Sequencing depth was assumed to be roughly uniform across donors in the presence/absence analyses, though that assumption may not hold. A later analysis found that most CMV-associated TCR beta chains appeared HLA-restricted, with HLA associations seemingly driven largely by CMV exposure. A further reported finding was that TCR beta sequences accurately predicted the HLA-A and HLA-B alleles for most subjects in the first cohort. According to a later analysis, TCR association rates differed among HLA loci, with DRB1 alleles showing the most associated TCRs and HLA-C alleles showing the fewest. A later analysis reported that several top co-occurrence clusters appeared linked to parvovirus B19, influenza, CMV and Epstein-Barr virus. The classifier was reported to diagnose cytomegalovirus status with high specificity and sensitivity in both the original and validation cohorts. An association between a missense DCLRE1C variant and V-gene and J-gene trimming of TCR beta chains was found in a later genetic analysis and replicated in an independent cohort. Specific HLA alleles were associated with 16,951 TCR beta sequences at a false discovery rate of 0.05 in a later analysis. Immune exposure information for the cohort was limited to CMV serostatus. Some IMGT-functional V segments, including TRBV6-2 and TRBV6-3, could not be distinguished by the 87-base-pair reads and were therefore excluded. The study listed 164 TCR beta chains as associated with cytomegalovirus. A later analysis found that HLA-associated TCR beta chains were more clonally expanded and had lower generation probabilities than equally common non-associated chains. According to a later genetic analysis, donors in an Asian-associated ancestry cluster had fewer N-insertions in productive TCRs than the roughly 670-donor mean. When HLA alleles, especially DR and DQ, strongly co-occurred, TCR associations were difficult to assign to individual alleles. Because some donors lacked HLA typing at each locus, the association tests relied only on the typed subset. In this cohort, only TCR beta chains were sequenced, and detectable features were limited by the absence of alpha or paired-chain data. While some public TCRs were present in many individuals, most TCR sequences turned up only very rarely across donors. The earlier analysis of around 600 of the donors excluded 15 to 20 rarely observed V segments, including chromosome 9 orphons, because counts were too low. Correlated functional status among segregating V segments might reflect linkage disequilibrium, but an unknown experimental factor could not be ruled out. In vitro tests confirmed that a few of the cytomegalovirus-associated TCR beta chains recognize cytomegalovirus antigens. According to the authors, the approach could potentially be generalized to other disease states and immunological phenotypes.

Receptor libraries were prepared by the immunoSEQ multiplex PCR assay. A mixture of 60 forward primers for TCR Vbeta segments and 13 reverse primers for TCR Jbeta segments was used in the multiplex PCR. The CDR3 region of rearranged TCR beta genes was amplified from genomic DNA with a multiplex PCR assay. The amplified TCR beta libraries were sequenced on the Illumina HiSeq System as 87-base-pair reads. The original methods were these. A later analysis tallied 80 million to 95 million unique TCR beta chains across the 666 repertoires, and about 10 million of those chains were shared by two or more donors. Raw reads were error-corrected and collapsed into unique sequences by a nearest-neighbor algorithm in which closely related sequences were merged to remove PCR and sequencing errors. Alignment of CDR3 sequences to IMGT reference sequences was used to assign V, D and J gene segments. For a sequence to be retained, at least a six-nucleotide match to both a V gene segment and a J gene segment was required. Rearrangements were classified as productive when the CDR3 lacked stop codons and remained in frame with V and J, and all other rearrangements were classified as non-productive. CDR3 was defined by IMGT convention, running from the second conserved V-encoded cysteine to the conserved J-encoded phenylalanine. Sequences without an unambiguous match to a single V gene segment were excluded from the earlier analysis of 450 to 750 of the donors. An earlier analysis of almost 600 of the donors classified V segments as functional when productive rearrangements were above 56.7% and as segregating when the standard deviation between donors was above 5%. A statistical classification framework was built for diagnosing cytomegalovirus status from the catalog of TCR beta chain sequences. In a later analysis, TCR nucleotide sequences were compared against IMGT/GENE-DB human TR gene sequences so that V and J genes could be assigned. In a later analysis, CDR3 sequences and most-parsimonious VDJ recombination scenarios were assigned using the TCRdist pipeline. A later analysis defined each TCR beta chain by its CDR3 amino acid sequence plus V-gene family, and excluded reads lacking a unique V-gene family. A later analysis removed 500 to 600 highly shared, low-generation-probability nucleotide sequences to deal with suspected cross-contamination and a sequencing artifact. For each public chain, a later analysis derived a clonal expansion index from normalized ranks of inferred template counts within each repertoire. In a later analysis, generation probabilities were computed with a VDJ recombination model fitted to out-of-frame rearrangements, and the resulting probabilities were checked against IGoR. Hypergeometric tests were used in a later analysis to score TCR-TCR, TCR-HLA and TCR-CMV co-occurrence, with a repertoire-size bias correction applied to the TCR pairs. To estimate false discovery rates, a later analysis permuted the HLA or CMV assignments 20 times. A later analysis grouped co-occurring TCRs with DBSCAN, adding TCRdist sequence similarity when clustering within HLA-allele-positive subsets. Repertoires with fewer than 30,000 or more than 120,000 public chains, plus five repertoires with anomalous nucleotide sharing, were excluded from co-occurrence clustering. TCRdb re-hosts the immuneACCESS table, in-frame sequences only. Its copies lack some clones; in the studies checked, an unresolved V gene accounts for under half of them, and the cause for the rest is not known. Clone size and V and J calls were adopted from that table, with D and trimming inferred from the DNA. The sample data list about 110,000 clones, and roughly four fifths of these were observed just once. The top ten hold approximately 2.6% of the sample.

Sequences SGHTS (CDR1) and YDEGEE (CDR2) are obtained from the germline V gene. Trimming takes 5 bases off V and 5 bases off J; junction bases not matched to a gene: 7. The cysteine opens and the phenylalanine closes a CDR3 of 15 amino acids. This entry keeps only the CDR3 DNA: 45 bases, framed from base 1. This clone was recorded a few times. The antigen this receptor binds is unknown. Per-nucleotide qualities are absent, and no much larger clonotype sits a single base away. The cohort consisted of 600 or so healthy bone marrow donors. At the time of sampling, every cohort member was nominally healthy, though immune exposures that went unrecorded were likely present. The donor was CMV seropositive and was included in the group of 250 to 300 seropositive cohort members. A peripheral blood sample was collected from each donor, and TCR beta sequencing was performed on peripheral blood mononuclear cells. The Qiagen DNeasy Blood Extraction Kit was used to extract genomic DNA from the blood cell samples.

This TCR was recovered from a male donor in good health and CMV-seropositive. Sequences were obtained from PBMCs. This chain joins TRBV5-8 to TRBJ2-2, with TRBD1 identical over 9 junction bases. The bases read TGTGCCAGCAGGGCCGGGACAGGGAGGACCGGGGAGCTGTTTTTT. It translates to CASRAGTGRTGELFF.